The clone carrying this T cell receptor beta chain was detected ten times or more. The repertoire was sequenced with immunoSEQ multiplex PCR; TCRdb's copy has only in-frame clones and lacks some. The sample carries about 670,000 clones, more than 70% recorded once. This specimen comes from a study of shared clonotypes between healthy human individuals. V was shortened by 5 bases and J by 2 bases, with 15 bases between the two germline ends. This CDR3 has 15 residues. Germline V gene lookup returns CDR1 KGHSH and CDR2 LQKENI. The source material was memory CD4+ T cells sorted from blood. Subset: CD45RA-negative fraction. This sequence originates from a woman aged 30 to 39 in good health. The chain is built from TRBV18 and TRBJ1-2; no clear D gene. DNA of the CDR3: TGTGCCAGCTCAGCCCGCCCCGACGGAAACTATGGCTACACCTTC. Its protein is CASSARPDGNYGYTF.